A selection of T cell receptor beta chains follows, all from one sample in a study of blood T cells in healthy people across ages. TCRdb independently ran MiXCR on the 5' RACE reads; one entry per CDR3 protein. The data show about 780,000 distinct CDR3 sequences, roughly 46% seen once. Source material: blood. The receptors stem from a man older than 75 in good health. Each CDR3 is given with its conserved first and last residue. Fields, in order: J gene, V gene, clone size, D gene, CDR3 DNA, CDR3 protein. The D gene is left open where the match is weak. Only some rows state a clone size, as once, few, many or a class for expanded clones.

J gene: TRBJ2-3; V gene: TRBV20-1; clone size: -; D gene: TRBD2; CDR3 DNA: TGCAGTGCCGAAGCAGGACTAGCGGGAGGTACAGATACGCAGTATTTT; CDR3 protein: CSAEAGLAGGTDTQYF
J gene: TRBJ2-5; V gene: TRBV7-2; clone size: many; D gene: TRBD2; CDR3 DNA: TGTGCCAGCAGCTCCAAGCGGGGCCAAGAGACCCAGTACTTC; CDR3 protein: CASSSKRGQETQYF
J gene: TRBJ2-7; V gene: TRBV27; clone size: -; D gene: TRBD1; CDR3 DNA: TGTGCCAGCTGCGACAGGGGGCAACGCGAGCAGTACTTC; CDR3 protein: CASCDRGQREQYF
J gene: TRBJ2-7; V gene: TRBV28; clone size: -; D gene: TRBD2; CDR3 DNA: TGTGCCAGCAGTTTTCCCAGCGGGAGAACCTCCTACGAGCAGTACTTC; CDR3 protein: CASSFPSGRTSYEQYF
J gene: TRBJ2-1; V gene: TRBV12-3/TRBV12-4; clone size: -; D gene: -; CDR3 DNA: TGTGCCAGCAGCCTAGGACTATTCGATGAGCAGTTCTTC; CDR3 protein: CASSLGLFDEQFF
J gene: TRBJ2-5; V gene: TRBV7-2; clone size: -; D gene: -; CDR3 DNA: TGTGCCAGCAGCTTAAACACAGGGAAAGAGACCCAGTACTTC; CDR3 protein: CASSLNTGKETQYF
J gene: TRBJ1-5; V gene: TRBV27; clone size: -; D gene: TRBD1; CDR3 DNA: TGTGCCAGCAGGAGGGACAGAAATTTTCAGCCCCAGCATTTT; CDR3 protein: CASRRDRNFQPQHF
J gene: TRBJ2-5; V gene: TRBV25-1; clone size: few; D gene: -; CDR3 DNA: TGTGCCAGCAGTTCAAAACCGCTTGTCCAGGGCCAAGAGACCCAGTACTTC; CDR3 protein: CASSSKPLVQGQETQYF
J gene: TRBJ2-7; V gene: TRBV10-3; clone size: -; D gene: TRBD2; CDR3 DNA: TGTGCCATCAGTGATCTAGCGGGAGTTTCCGAGCAGTACTTC; CDR3 protein: CAISDLAGVSEQYF
J gene: TRBJ1-4; V gene: TRBV7-2; clone size: few; D gene: TRBD1; CDR3 DNA: TGTGCCAGCAGCCCCTGGGGACAGGGGTATGAAAAACTGTTTTTT; CDR3 protein: CASSPWGQGYEKLFF
J gene: TRBJ2-7; V gene: TRBV9; clone size: -; D gene: TRBD1; CDR3 DNA: TGTGCCAGCAGCGGAGGGACAGGTCCTACCTACGAGCAGTACTTC; CDR3 protein: CASSGGTGPTYEQYF
J gene: TRBJ1-5; V gene: TRBV15; clone size: few; D gene: TRBD1; CDR3 DNA: TGTGCCACCAGCAGCAGGGGGTATGGCAATCAGCCCCAGCATTTT; CDR3 protein: CATSSRGYGNQPQHF
J gene: TRBJ1-2; V gene: TRBV20-1; clone size: -; D gene: TRBD1; CDR3 DNA: TGCAGTGCTAGAGCCGGGACAGAGTATGGCTACACCTTC; CDR3 protein: CSARAGTEYGYTF
J gene: TRBJ2-7; V gene: TRBV20-1; clone size: -; D gene: TRBD1; CDR3 DNA: TGCAGTGCCGCTGGACAGGGGGCCACCTACGAGCAGTACTTC; CDR3 protein: CSAAGQGATYEQYF
J gene: TRBJ2-5; V gene: TRBV12-3/TRBV12-4; clone size: few; D gene: -; CDR3 DNA: TGTGCCAGCCGACGGACTCCACAAGAGACCCAGTACTTC; CDR3 protein: CASRRTPQETQYF
J gene: TRBJ2-7; V gene: TRBV2; clone size: few; D gene: -; CDR3 DNA: TGTGCCAGAGGAGGCAGGGACAACGAGCAGTACTTC; CDR3 protein: CARGGRDNEQYF
J gene: TRBJ2-7; V gene: TRBV6-5; clone size: -; D gene: TRBD1; CDR3 DNA: TGTGCCAGCAACGGAAGACAGGGGTCGAACGAGCAGTACTTC; CDR3 protein: CASNGRQGSNEQYF
J gene: TRBJ2-3; V gene: TRBV6-5; clone size: -; D gene: -; CDR3 DNA: TGTGCTAGCAGTTACGGGGACCGCGGGACAGATACGCAGTATTTT; CDR3 protein: CASSYGDRGTDTQYF
J gene: TRBJ1-5; V gene: TRBV20-1; clone size: -; D gene: -; CDR3 DNA: TGCAGTGCTAGAGCAGGGGCGAATCAGCCCCAGCATTTT; CDR3 protein: CSARAGANQPQHF
J gene: TRBJ2-1; V gene: TRBV24-1; clone size: few; D gene: TRBD2; CDR3 DNA: TGTGCCACCAGTGAAGGGACTAGCGGCCGTCGTTATGAGCAGTTCTTC; CDR3 protein: CATSEGTSGRRYEQFF
J gene: TRBJ2-1; V gene: TRBV11-2; clone size: -; D gene: TRBD2; CDR3 DNA: TGTGCCAGCAGCTTAGGCCGCGGGAGCAATTATTACAATGAGCAGTTCTTC; CDR3 protein: CASSLGRGSNYYNEQFF
J gene: TRBJ2-3; V gene: TRBV18; clone size: -; D gene: TRBD1; CDR3 DNA: TGTGCCAGCTCACCAAGTATGGGACAGGGCGCGGATACGCAGTATTTT; CDR3 protein: CASSPSMGQGADTQYF
J gene: TRBJ2-1; V gene: TRBV4-3; clone size: many; D gene: -; CDR3 DNA: TGCGCCAGCAGCCAAGATCTGTCCAGACATGAGCAGTTCTTC; CDR3 protein: CASSQDLSRHEQFF
J gene: TRBJ2-7; V gene: TRBV18; clone size: -; D gene: -; CDR3 DNA: TGTGCCAGCTCACCACCCTCATCCTCCTACAATGAGCAGTACTTC; CDR3 protein: CASSPPSSSYNEQYF
J gene: TRBJ2-7; V gene: TRBV6-6; clone size: -; D gene: -; CDR3 DNA: TGTGCCAGCAGACAAGGGACGCTTGGTTCGACTTACGAGCAGTACTTC; CDR3 protein: CASRQGTLGSTYEQYF
J gene: TRBJ2-7; V gene: TRBV11-3; clone size: -; D gene: TRBD1; CDR3 DNA: TGTGCCAGCAGCCGATATTTACAGGGGGCGTCCTCCTACGAGCAGTACTTC; CDR3 protein: CASSRYLQGASSYEQYF
J gene: TRBJ2-7; V gene: TRBV28; clone size: -; D gene: -; CDR3 DNA: TGTGCCAGCAACCCTGGGGGGCAGGACTCCTACGAGCAGTACTTC; CDR3 protein: CASNPGGQDSYEQYF
J gene: TRBJ1-1; V gene: TRBV6-4; clone size: once; D gene: -; CDR3 DNA: TGTGCCAGCAGTGGGGACTTGAACACTGAAGCTTTCTTT; CDR3 protein: CASSGDLNTEAFF
J gene: TRBJ2-5; V gene: TRBV20-1; clone size: -; D gene: TRBD2; CDR3 DNA: TGCAGTGCCGCTAGCGGGAGGGCCGGAGAGACCCAGTACTTC; CDR3 protein: CSAASGRAGETQYF
J gene: TRBJ2-3; V gene: TRBV3-1; clone size: -; D gene: TRBD2; CDR3 DNA: TGTGCCAGCAGCCAAAGGACTAGCAGTATTGCAGATACGCAGTATTTT; CDR3 protein: CASSQRTSSIADTQYF
J gene: TRBJ2-7; V gene: TRBV6-5; clone size: few; D gene: TRBD2; CDR3 DNA: TGTGCCAGCAGCTCGACTAGCGGCTCCTACAATGAGCAGTACTTC; CDR3 protein: CASSSTSGSYNEQYF
J gene: TRBJ2-4; V gene: TRBV29-1; clone size: -; D gene: -; CDR3 DNA: TGCAGCGCTAAGGCCTCCTCCAATGAGCAGTACTTC; CDR3 protein: CSAKASSNEQYF
J gene: TRBJ1-2; V gene: TRBV15; clone size: -; D gene: -; CDR3 DNA: TGTGCCACCAACAGTACGGACTATGGCTACACCTTC; CDR3 protein: CATNSTDYGYTF
J gene: TRBJ1-2; V gene: TRBV29-1; clone size: few; D gene: -; CDR3 DNA: TGCAGCGTTCCAGGGGCCCTCTATGGCTACACCTTC; CDR3 protein: CSVPGALYGYTF
J gene: TRBJ2-5; V gene: TRBV27; clone size: -; D gene: -; CDR3 DNA: TGTGCCAGTAGAGGGCGGGGCGAAGAGACCCAGTACTTC; CDR3 protein: CASRGRGEETQYF
J gene: TRBJ1-2; V gene: TRBV10-3; clone size: -; D gene: -; CDR3 DNA: TGTGCCATCAGTGAGGGGGACCATGGCTACACCTTC; CDR3 protein: CAISEGDHGYTF
J gene: TRBJ2-3; V gene: TRBV12-3/TRBV12-4; clone size: -; D gene: -; CDR3 DNA: TGTGCCAGCAGTGGAATGGGGGGCACAGATATGCAGTATTTT; CDR3 protein: CASSGMGGTDMQYF
J gene: TRBJ2-5; V gene: TRBV20-1; clone size: -; D gene: TRBD1; CDR3 DNA: TGCAGTGCTAGTAAGGACAGGTACCCAGCCTGGGGAGAGACCCAGTACTTC; CDR3 protein: CSASKDRYPAWGETQYF
J gene: TRBJ1-1; V gene: TRBV25-1; clone size: -; D gene: -; CDR3 DNA: TGTGCCAGCAGTGTCGCGGTGAACACTGAAGCTTTCTTT; CDR3 protein: CASSVAVNTEAFF
J gene: TRBJ2-7; V gene: TRBV20-1; clone size: -; D gene: TRBD1; CDR3 DNA: TGCAGTGCTCGTAGAGAGATAAGGGACAGTCGGGACTACGAGCAGTACTTC; CDR3 protein: CSARREIRDSRDYEQYF
J gene: TRBJ2-5; V gene: TRBV24-1; clone size: -; D gene: -; CDR3 DNA: TGTGCCACCAGTGACCCCCCGACAGACAATGAGCAGTACTTC; CDR3 protein: CATSDPPTDNEQYF
J gene: TRBJ2-3; V gene: TRBV7-9; clone size: -; D gene: TRBD2; CDR3 DNA: TGTGCCAGCAGCATGGGGACTAGCGGGACCACAGATACGCAGTATTTT; CDR3 protein: CASSMGTSGTTDTQYF
J gene: TRBJ1-1; V gene: TRBV18; clone size: -; D gene: TRBD1; CDR3 DNA: TGTGCCAGCTCAAAATCCGGGACAGGGGGCACTGAAGCTTTCTTT; CDR3 protein: CASSKSGTGGTEAFF
J gene: TRBJ2-1; V gene: TRBV27; clone size: -; D gene: TRBD2; CDR3 DNA: TGTGCCAGCAGTTTACAGGGACTAGCGAAAGAGACCCAGTTCTTC; CDR3 protein: CASSLQGLAKETQFF
J gene: TRBJ2-7; V gene: TRBV5-1; clone size: -; D gene: TRBD1; CDR3 DNA: TGCGCCAGCAGCTTTTGGGACAGCGACTACGAGCAGTACTTC; CDR3 protein: CASSFWDSDYEQYF
J gene: TRBJ1-2; V gene: TRBV6-2/TRBV6-3; clone size: few; D gene: TRBD1; CDR3 DNA: TGTGCCAGCACCTGGACAGGGGGCGCGGATGGCTACACCTTC; CDR3 protein: CASTWTGGADGYTF
J gene: TRBJ2-3; V gene: TRBV4-3; clone size: -; D gene: TRBD1; CDR3 DNA: TGCGCCAGCAGCCAGTGGGTGGGGACAGATCTCGGAGATACGCAGTATTTT; CDR3 protein: CASSQWVGTDLGDTQYF
J gene: TRBJ1-2; V gene: TRBV30; clone size: -; D gene: -; CDR3 DNA: TGTGCCTGGAGTAAGGGACACTTGACGGGATATGGCTACACCTTC; CDR3 protein: CAWSKGHLTGYGYTF
J gene: TRBJ2-1; V gene: TRBV29-1; clone size: few; D gene: -; CDR3 DNA: TGCAGCGTTGATGGGGTGCAGTTCTTC; CDR3 protein: CSVDGVQFF
J gene: TRBJ2-2; V gene: TRBV3-1; clone size: -; D gene: TRBD2; CDR3 DNA: TGTGCCAGCAGCCAAACTAGCGGAATCACCGGGGAGCTGTTTTTT; CDR3 protein: CASSQTSGITGELFF
J gene: TRBJ2-5; V gene: TRBV5-6; clone size: -; D gene: TRBD2; CDR3 DNA: TGTGCCAGCAGGGAGGGACTAGCTTCTATATATGAGCGGTACTTC; CDR3 protein: CASREGLASIYERYF
J gene: TRBJ2-2; V gene: TRBV29-1; clone size: few; D gene: -; CDR3 DNA: TGCAGCGTGAAGTTACTAGCTGACACCGGGGAGCTGTTTTTT; CDR3 protein: CSVKLLADTGELFF
J gene: TRBJ1-1; V gene: TRBV7-2; clone size: -; D gene: -; CDR3 DNA: TGTGCCAGCAGCTGGGCTGGGGGGGTGAACACTGAAGCTTTCTTT; CDR3 protein: CASSWAGGVNTEAFF
J gene: TRBJ2-3; V gene: TRBV4-1; clone size: -; D gene: TRBD1; CDR3 DNA: TGCGCCAGCGGCCGGGGACAGGGTTCGGCAGATACGCAGTATTTT; CDR3 protein: CASGRGQGSADTQYF
J gene: TRBJ2-7; V gene: TRBV10-3; clone size: -; D gene: -; CDR3 DNA: TGTGCCATCAGTGGCCGGGACTACGAGCAGTACTTC; CDR3 protein: CAISGRDYEQYF